The next 5 T cell receptor beta chains were all read from a single sample in a study of blood T cell repertoires in COVID-19. TCRdb's table, derived via immunoSEQ multiplex PCR, lists solely in-frame clones and lacks some. The sample holds approximately 350,000 clones, approximately 91% seen once. Material for sequencing was peripheral blood. The receptors were gathered from a woman in her seventies with COVID-19, enrolled during active disease.

This clone was counted once. The rearrangement uses TRBV10-3 and TRBJ1-2; 10 bases line up with TRBD1. Trimming cost V 0 bases and J 0 bases; bases outside gene matches: 4. The CDR3 runs to 17 residues. The germline gives CDR1 ENHRY, CDR2 SYGVKD. The CDR3 nucleotides read TGTGCCATCAGTGAGTCGACAGGGGGCCTCTCTAACTATGGCTACACCTTC. This sequence encodes CAISESTGGLSNYGYTF.

The chain combines TRBV19 with TRBJ1-2; tentative D call: TRBD1 (6 bases). CDR3 size: 17 residues. V was shortened by 4 bases and J by 0 bases, with 18 bases between the two germline ends. From germline, CDR1 is LNHDA and CDR2 SQIVND (reference sequence). In DNA, the CDR3 is TGTGCCAGTAGTAGCCGGGACAAGGCAGTTACTAACTATGGCTACACCTTC. It encodes CASSSRDKAVTNYGYTF.

V is TRBV6-5 and J is TRBJ2-7, with D possibly matching TRBD2 (6 bases). The CDR3 consists of 14 residues. The V gene's germline CDR1 is MNHEY and CDR2 SVGAGI. V was pared by 2 bases and J by 1 base, with 9 bases between. The CDR3, as DNA: TGTGCCAGCAGTTACCCTGGGGGGTCCTACGAGCAGTACTTC. Its protein is CASSYPGGSYEQYF.

V usage is TRBV18 and J usage is TRBJ1-5; D gene uncertain. CDR3 size: 14 residues. Germline CDR1 and CDR2: KGHSH and LQKENI. V lost 3 bases and J 1 base, leaving 7 bases between the germline ends. Here the CDR3 DNA reads TGTGCCAGCTCACCTCTTGAGAGCAATCAGCCCCAGCATTTT. Its protein is CASSPLESNQPQHF.

This clone was seen at least ten times. The chain carries TRBV15 and TRBJ2-1; D call uncertain. Looked up from germline, CDR1 is LNHNV and CDR2 is YYDKDF (reference sequence). The V gene lost 9 bases and the J gene lost 0 bases, with 12 bases spanning the gap. CDR3 size: 14 residues. CDR3 residues: CATGDTSSYNEQFF. In DNA, the CDR3 is TGTGCCACTGGCGACACGAGCTCCTACAATGAGCAGTTCTTC.